This entry lists 9 T cell receptor beta chains sequenced from one sample in a study of spatial heterogeneity in lung cancer. Indicated time point: sample taken at primary tumor resection. From the 5' RACE reads, TCRdb called clonotypes with MiXCR, one entry per CDR3 protein. This sample has about 12,000 distinct CDR3 sequences, with 3.5% to 4% found just once. The input for sequencing was PBMCs, taken at surgery. The receptors derive from a male donor with early-stage non-small cell lung cancer.

Ten or more counts support this clonotype. The chain combines TRBV24-1 with TRBJ2-3, with a possible D match to TRBD2 (6 bases). Germline CDR1 KGHDR, CDR2 SFDVKD. This CDR3 is built from 14 residues. V was trimmed by 4 bases and J by 9 bases, leaving 16 bases between them. The CDR3: CATSDPGRGSTQYF. In DNA form, the CDR3 reads TGTGCCACCAGTGACCCCGGGCGGGGCTCCACGCAGTATTTT.

There are many counts of this clonotype. The chain joins TRBV5-1 to TRBJ2-3; D remains ambiguous. The CDR3 is 13 residues long. The V and J ends lost 3 bases and 5 bases respectively, with 10 bases between them. Germline CDR1 is SGHRS and CDR2 is YFSETQ. CDR3 sequence: CASSSHPEDTQYF. The DNA of the CDR3 is TGCGCCAGCAGCTCCCACCCCGAAGATACGCAGTATTTT.

This clonotype was seen repeatedly, ten times or more. This sequence joins TRBV29-1 and TRBJ1-2; D gene ambiguous. This CDR3 is built from 12 residues. Germline values: CDR1 SQVTM, CDR2 ANQGSEA. V lost 3 bases and J lost 8, with 13 bases in between. The CDR3 sequence: CSVEISGVGYTF. CDR3 DNA sequence: TGCAGCGTTGAGATTTCGGGAGTCGGCTACACCTTC.

There are many counts of this clonotype. V usage is TRBV7-9 and J usage is TRBJ1-5, with D possibly TRBD1 on 6 matching bases. The CDR3 has 15 residues. Germline assignment: CDR1 SEHNR and CDR2 FQNEAQ (reference sequence). Trimming shortened V by 5 bases and J by 3 bases, and 14 bases separated the two germline ends. Written as DNA, the CDR3 is TGTGCCAGCAGCCTGTCGGGGGCCTTCAATCAGCCCCAGCATTTT. Its protein is CASSLSGAFNQPQHF.

At least ten counts were recorded for this clonotype. This sequence joins TRBV28 and TRBJ2-3, with 8 bases that match TRBD2. Germline values: CDR1 MDHEN, CDR2 SYDVKM. The CDR3 is 17 residues long. V trimming: 5 bases; J trimming: 5 bases; junction bases outside the gene matches: 15. The CDR3: CASSPRTSSIGGDTQYF. CDR3 sequence (DNA): TGTGCCAGCAGTCCCCGGACTAGCTCTATCGGGGGAGATACGCAGTATTTT.

This clonotype was observed at least ten times. The chain uses TRBV7-8 and TRBJ2-7; 8 bases match TRBD1. There are 12 residues in the CDR3. The V gene's germline CDR1 is SGHVS and CDR2 FQNEAQ. J lost 6 bases, V lost 3 bases, and 1 base had no gene match. Here the CDR3 reads CASSFGQGEQYF. Written as DNA, the CDR3 is TGTGCCAGCAGCTTCGGACAGGGCGAGCAGTACTTC.

This clonotype showed up many times. In DNA form, the CDR3 reads TGCGCCAGCAGCCCTAGAGGGGGGAATGAGCAGTTCTTC. It translates to CASSPRGGNEQFF. The V gene is TRBV4-1, the J gene TRBJ2-1, with D perhaps given as TRBD1 or TRBD2 (6 bases each). Trimming took off 4 bases at V and 7 bases at J, with 11 bases between the two ends. CDR1 and CDR2 from the germline V gene are MGHRA and YSYEKL. The CDR3 has 13 residues.

In its sample, this clonotype was seen many times. V is TRBV6-5 and J is TRBJ2-7; perhaps TRBD2 as D (5 bases). In germline, CDR1 is MNHEY, CDR2 SVGAGI. The CDR3 spans 15 residues. Trimming pared 0 bases from V and 3 bases from J, leaving 12 bases between. The CDR3 sequence is CASSYSIGGRYEQYF. CDR3 bases: TGTGCCAGCAGTTACTCGATTGGAGGCCGCTACGAGCAGTACTTC.

This clonotype was recorded many times. The V gene is TRBV10-2, the J gene TRBJ2-5; D possibly matches TRBD1 or TRBD2 (5 bases each). CDR3 size: 16 residues. Germline CDR1 WSHSY, CDR2 SAAADI. V was cut by 8 bases and J by 0 bases, with 19 bases left in between. This CDR3 reads CASSPFGTPYQETQYF. The CDR3 nucleotides are TGCGCCAGCTCCCCGTTCGGGACGCCGTACCAAGAGACCCAGTACTTC.